This T cell receptor (beta chain) is from a study of blood T cell repertoires in COVID-19. Study-wide background: The United States, Italy and Spain were the sources of the acute and convalescent COVID-19 samples. The analysed material was cDNA or gDNA that came from T cells, B-cell-depleted T cells, or PBMCs.

This clone was picked up a small number of times. Original analysis: By means of reference gene primer amplification, nucleated cell counts were estimated. Some clones are missing from TCRdb's copy, which holds only in-frame ones; the method was immunoSEQ multiplex PCR. That table supplies the V and J calls and clone size; D and trimming were determined from the DNA. Of under 100,000 clones in the sample, around 87% were seen once. Germline loops: CDR1 MDHEN, CDR2 SYDVKM. The CDR3 runs to 14 residues. Trimming removed 5 bases at V and 3 bases at J, with 12 bases between. The sample consisted of peripheral blood. This chain links TRBV28 with TRBJ2-3, with D unresolved. The receptor was derived from a human donor in a cohort sampled during active COVID-19. The chain's CDR3 is CASSRLPGTDTQYF. CDR3 nucleotide sequence: TGTGCCAGCAGTCGACTTCCTGGGACAGATACGCAGTATTTT.